The present T cell receptor beta chain was sequenced within a study of high-grade serous ovarian cancer treatment subgroups. Tumor tissue was taken before any definitive surgery or chemotherapy was given. V was clipped by 5 bases and J by 0 bases, with 15 bases between them. The germline V gene encodes CDR1 SGHRS and CDR2 YFSETQ. The CDR3 length is 16 residues. Libraries were prepared by immunoSEQ multiplex PCR; TCRdb keeps only in-frame clonotypes and omits some of them. The repertoire includes about 4,400 clones, 69% of them detected once, and approximately 10% sits in the top ten. The chain is built from TRBV5-1 and TRBJ1-3; a possible D gene is TRBD1 (5 bases). The sample was tumor tissue. This sequence was found in a human donor with high-grade serous ovarian cancer. As DNA, the CDR3 is TGCGCCAGCAGAGAGGGGCGAGTAACCTCTGGAAACACCATATATTTT. Protein: CASREGRVTSGNTIYF.